The next 17 T cell receptor beta chains were all read from a single sample in a study of T cells in localized non-small cell lung cancer. TCRdb's copy holds only in-frame clones and misses some; the assay was immunoSEQ multiplex PCR. The sample holds tens of thousands of clones; about nine tenths are singletons and the top ten take around a sixth. This specimen consisted of peripheral blood mononuclear cells, obtained before any cancer treatment. The receptors come from a man aged 35 to 69 with stage III lung adenocarcinoma.

This chain uses TRBV6-4 with TRBJ2-3; tentatively, D is TRBD1 (7 bases). Looked up from germline, CDR1 is MRHNA and CDR2 is SNTAGT. The CDR3 totals 13 residues. V lost 4 bases and J 5 bases, leaving 10 bases between the germline ends. CDR3 in amino acids: CASSVQGGDTQYF. CDR3 DNA sequence: TGTGCCAGCAGTGTGCAGGGGGGAGATACGCAGTATTTT.

The genes are TRBV6-5 and TRBJ1-2; possibly TRBD1 for D (5 bases). Germline lookup yields CDR1 MNHEY and CDR2 SVGAGI. The germline V and J ends were trimmed by 6 bases and 7 bases, with 15 bases remaining between them. The CDR3 is 13 residues long. The CDR3 region is CASRPRDRRGYTF. DNA of the CDR3: TGTGCCAGCAGACCCCGGGACCGCCGTGGCTACACCTTC.

This chain joins TRBV5-1 and TRBJ1-4; D not resolved. The V gene's germline CDR1 is SGHRS and CDR2 YFSETQ. The length of the CDR3 is 15 residues. V was clipped by 1 base and J by 8 bases, with 15 bases between them. The chain's CDR3 is CASSLSNPNGEKLFF. CDR3 in DNA: TGCGCCAGCAGCTTGTCTAACCCAAACGGCGAAAAACTGTTTTTT.

The rearrangement joins TRBV6-1 to TRBJ1-1, with 9 bases aligning to TRBD1. The CDR3 has 13 amino acids. The V gene's germline CDR1 is MNHNS and CDR2 SASEGT. Losses at the gene ends were 11 bases for V and 3 bases for J; bases not matched to a gene: 7. The chain's CDR3 is CAVKTGGYTEAFF. The DNA of the CDR3 is TGTGCCGTAAAGACAGGGGGTTACACTGAAGCTTTCTTT.

The gene calls are TRBV7-2 and TRBJ2-5; the D is unclear. The CDR3 runs to 12 residues. The V end was cut by 3 bases, the J end by 5 bases, with 7 bases between. Per germline, CDR1 SGHTA and CDR2 FQGNSA. The CDR3 nucleotides read TGTGCCAGCAGCTTGTACCGGGAGACCCAGTACTTC. This codes for CASSLYRETQYF.

The chain uses TRBV4-1 and TRBJ1-6; D may be TRBD1 (6 bases). CDR3 length equals 15 residues. Trimming left V 1 base short and J 8 bases short, with 12 bases between. Germline lookup yields CDR1 MGHRA and CDR2 YSYEKL. The CDR3 sequence: CASSQAHRVDSPLHF. CDR3 DNA: TGCGCCAGCAGCCAAGCCCACAGGGTGGATTCACCCCTCCACTTT.

The sample holds one count of this clone. The chain employs TRBV29-1 and TRBJ2-5; 7 bases match TRBD2. J was trimmed by 1 base and V by 3 bases; bases with no gene match: 8. This CDR3 is 15 amino acids long. Germline V lookup: CDR1 SQVTM, CDR2 ANQGSEA. The DNA for the CDR3 is TGCAGCGTTGATTGGTCAGCGGGGAGCCAAGAGACCCAGTACTTC. This gives the protein CSVDWSAGSQETQYF.

The chain links TRBV7-2 to TRBJ2-7; TRBD2 aligns across 7 bases. The V gene end was trimmed by 2 bases and the J gene end by 0 bases; junction bases not matched to a gene: 7. In germline, CDR1 is SGHTA, CDR2 FQGNSA. This CDR3 is built from 16 residues. The CDR3 bases are TGTGCCAGCAGCTTATACCCAGCGGGGAGCTCCTACGAGCAGTACTTC. Translated, it gives CASSLYPAGSSYEQYF.

CDR3 amino acids: CASSIGQGKGYPEAFF. The CDR3 nucleotides read TGTGCCAGCAGTATCGGACAGGGGAAAGGCTATCCTGAAGCTTTCTTT. The chain is built from TRBV27 and TRBJ1-1; 9 bases map to TRBD1. Germline trimming cut 5 bases from V and 6 bases from J; bases unmatched to any gene: 13. The V gene's germline CDR1 is MNHEY and CDR2 SMNVEV (reference sequence). This CDR3 has 16 amino acids.

The chain carries TRBV25-1 and TRBJ2-4; no clear D. V was clipped by 4 bases and J by 4 bases, with 14 bases between them. This CDR3 has 15 residues. Germline CDR1 is MGHDK and CDR2 is SYGVNS. CDR3 nucleotides: TGTGCCAGCAGTGCCCCCCGGCACGGAAAAAACATTCAGTACTTC. Translating it yields CASSAPRHGKNIQYF.

The J gene is TRBJ1-6, the V gene TRBV6-5; no definite D call. The CDR3 extends over 13 amino acids. Per the germline V gene, CDR1 is MNHEY and CDR2 is SVGAGI. V gave up 6 bases and J gave up 5 bases, with 8 bases separating them. The CDR3 region has the DNA TGTGCCAGCAGCCGGGCCGATAATTCACCCCTCCACTTT. Its translation: CASSRADNSPLHF.

The chain combines TRBV7-6 with TRBJ1-2; D is unresolved. Germline lookup yields CDR1 SGHVS and CDR2 FNYEAQ. V lost 5 bases and J 2 bases, leaving 9 bases between the germline ends. The CDR3 has 13 residues. CDR3 region: CASSPGENYGYTF. CDR3 sequence (DNA): TGTGCCAGCAGCCCCGGGGAGAACTATGGCTACACCTTC.

This chain links TRBV15 with TRBJ1-5; D gene ambiguous. Germline V CDR1 and CDR2: LNHNV, YYDKDF (reference sequence). The CDR3 runs 15 residues. The V and J ends lost 1 base and 3 bases respectively, with 10 bases between them. CDR3 bases: TGTGCCACCAGCAGAGGATTGCCGACCAATCAGCCCCAGCATTTT. Translating gives CATSRGLPTNQPQHF.

The genes are TRBV7-2 and TRBJ2-7, with D unresolved. V lost 1 base to trimming and J lost 2 bases, with 6 bases between them. In germline, CDR1 is SGHTA, CDR2 FQGNSA. This CDR3 region has 13 residues. The CDR3 sequence: CASSLVVTYEQYF. The CDR3 DNA is TGTGCCAGCAGCTTAGTAGTCACCTACGAGCAGTACTTC.

The chain is built from TRBV7-8 and TRBJ1-2; D ambiguous. The CDR3 spans 15 residues. Germline CDR1 is SGHVS and CDR2 is FQNEAQ. V dropped 1 base and J dropped 3 bases, with 12 bases sitting between them. The CDR3 here is CASSLEDLLDYGYTF. The CDR3 DNA reads TGTGCCAGCAGCTTAGAAGACCTCCTGGACTATGGCTACACCTTC.

The chain joins TRBV7-9 to TRBJ2-5, with D unresolved. The ends were cut back, 5 bases at V and 0 bases at J, with 16 bases in the middle. The germline V gene encodes CDR1 SEHNR and CDR2 FQNEAQ (reference sequence). There are 16 residues in the CDR3. CDR3 DNA sequence: TGTGCCAGCAGCCCACATGTATTCCCGAACCAAGAGACCCAGTACTTC. It yields the protein CASSPHVFPNQETQYF.

The CDR3 loop reads CASRGPKNIQYF. Here the CDR3 DNA reads TGTGCCAGCAGGGGTCCCAAAAACATTCAGTACTTC. The rearrangement uses TRBV2 and TRBJ2-4; no clear D gene. There are 12 residues in the CDR3. V was shortened by 6 bases and J by 2 bases, with 5 bases between the two germline ends. Germline CDR1 SNHLY, CDR2 FYNNEI. The full variable domain, rest sourced from reference TRBV2 and TRBJ2-4, is EPEVTQTPSHQVTQMGQEVILRCVPISNHLYFYWYRQILGQKVEFLVSFYNNEISEKSEIFDDQFSVERPDGSNFTLKIRSTKLEDSAMYFCASRGPKNIQYFGAGTRLSVL.